This TCR beta chain was found in a study of blood T cell repertoires in COVID-19. Across the whole study: Sources were T cells, B-cell-depleted T cells, or PBMCs; the material itself was cDNA or gDNA.

CDR3 length equals 12 residues. V shed 6 bases, J shed 12 bases, and the junction held 8 bases outside the gene matches. The germline V gene encodes CDR1 MDHEN and CDR2 SYDVKM. One Seattle source followed patients from active infection through their disease course. Sequencing used immunoSEQ multiplex PCR; TCRdb keeps in-frame clones, though not all of them. The sample holds 150,000 or so clones, roughly 80% seen once. Sequencing was carried out using peripheral blood. The source of this sequence is an older woman with COVID-19, enrolled during active disease. The chain combines TRBV28 with TRBJ1-2; 9 bases are a match to TRBD1. The CDR3 DNA reads as TGTGCCAGCAGCCTACCGGGACAGGGCGACACCTTC. Translation: CASSLPGQGDTF.